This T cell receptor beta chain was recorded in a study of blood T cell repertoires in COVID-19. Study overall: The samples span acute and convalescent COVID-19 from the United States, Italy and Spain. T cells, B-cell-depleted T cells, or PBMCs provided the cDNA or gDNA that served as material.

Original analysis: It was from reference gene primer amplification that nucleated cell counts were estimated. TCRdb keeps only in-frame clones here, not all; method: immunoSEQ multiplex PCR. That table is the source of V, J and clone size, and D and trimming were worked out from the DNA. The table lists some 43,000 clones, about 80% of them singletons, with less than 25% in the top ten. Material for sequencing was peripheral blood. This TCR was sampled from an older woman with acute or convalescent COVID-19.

The CDR3: CSVEKVEQFF. The CDR3 coding sequence is TGCAGCGTCGAGAAAGTTGAGCAGTTCTTC. V and J are TRBV29-1 and TRBJ2-1; D remains unclear. With 6 bases removed from V and 9 bases from J, the gap between germline ends came to 9 bases. This CDR3 region has 10 residues. Looked up from germline, CDR1 is SQVTM and CDR2 is ANQGSEA.